The clone carrying this T cell receptor (beta chain) was counted many times. The time point: sample taken at primary tumor resection. Extraction of whole RNA from tumor, nontumor lung or frozen PBMC preceded unsorted sequencing. Losses at the gene ends were 5 bases for V and 3 bases for J; bases not matched to a gene: 4. Germline CDR1 SGHTA, CDR2 FQGNSA. The CDR3 contains 15 residues. The sample comes from a study of spatial heterogeneity in lung cancer. Looking at the study overall: TCR and UMI combinations that were unique each appeared, on average, more than ten times in raw reads.

In TCRdb, the 5' RACE reads were re-called with MiXCR into one record per CDR3 protein. The table shows about 56,000 distinct CDR3 sequences, with 8.4% occurring only once. This chain links TRBV7-2 with TRBJ2-1; 10 nucleotides align to TRBD2. This clonotype originated in a female donor with early-stage non-small cell lung cancer. The sample consisted of PBMCs, taken at surgery. CDR3 nucleotide sequence: TGTGCCAGCAGCCGAACTAGCGGGATCTACAATGAGCAGTTCTTC. It specifies CASSRTSGIYNEQFF.